The entry below gives a single T cell receptor (beta chain) sequence along with its context. No cognate antigen has been identified for it. No clone much larger than this one lies a single base away; base qualities are absent. The data derive from a study of cytomegalovirus exposure and HLA in healthy donors (dated by TCRdb to between 2016 and 2019). Concerning the study at large: According to an earlier analysis of 550 to 700 of the donors, about 179 million T cells yielded roughly 110 million unique TCR beta sequences and approximately 300 Gb of sequence data. About 320 gigabases of sequencing data and approximately 84 million unique TCR sequences were included in an early release covering several hundred HLA-typed donors. Roughly 5 DR-DQ haplotypes were handled as single units for association and clustering because linkage in the cohort was strong. The number of typed donors differed by locus: 629-630 for A, B, C, DRB1 and DQB1; roughly 510 for DQA1; approximately 610 for DPA1; and 400 to 480 for DPB1. To predict cytomegalovirus infection status, the study combined high-throughput TCR immunosequencing, statistical association of individual TCRs with disease status, and machine learning. Every discovery cohort repertoire had been produced on one sequencing platform. The genetic ancestry cluster associated with self-reported Caucasian donors included 70% to 85% of the 300 to 450 genotyped donors. Across under 500 genotyped donors of the cohort, an average of about 240,000 unique TCR beta nucleotide sequences per donor were sequenced, and roughly a sixth of those sequences were non-productive. Donor age, sex, ethnicity and CMV serostatus were compiled alongside the repertoire data. Along with the roughly 670-subject first cohort, a separate validation cohort of over a hundred different subjects was used. The study aimed to test whether signatures of past pathogen exposure could be identified by cataloging public T cell receptors. Class I and class II HLA loci were covered by the typing at four-digit resolution. In an earlier analysis of 587 of the donors, high-throughput TCR beta sequencing was used to judge whether each TCR beta V gene segment behaved as functional or pseudogenic. A later genetic analysis used genome-wide SNP genotypes for about 60% of the roughly 670 donors, treating that subset as a discovery cohort. Rather than drawing on any new phenotypic data, the later analysis identified candidate immune exposures from TCR beta sequences and the way those sequences occurred across donors. A later analysis re-analyzed previously published TCR beta repertoires from about 600 donors and added high-resolution HLA genotyping to study TCR occurrence patterns. Using immunosequencing, the study profiled T cell repertoires from fewer than 700 subjects and related those repertoires to cytomegalovirus serostatus. Overall results and qualifications from the work: In an earlier analysis of approximately 590 of the donors, most TCR beta V segments appeared in productive rearrangements about 90% or about 30% of the time, broadly matching IMGT annotations. V-gene and J-gene trimming of TCR beta chains was associated with a missense DCLRE1C variant in a later genetic analysis, and the association was replicated in an independent cohort. Sequencing depth was assumed to be roughly uniform across donors in the presence/absence analyses, though that assumption may not hold. The earlier analysis of some 560 of the donors excluded around 17 rarely observed V segments, including chromosome 9 orphons, because counts were too low. A total of roughly 160 TCR beta chains were listed by the study as associated with cytomegalovirus. A group of highly shared sequence variants was considered likely to be a technical artifact of the sequencing pipeline. Correlated functional status among segregating V segments might reflect linkage disequilibrium, but an unknown experimental factor could not be ruled out. In vitro tests confirmed that a few of the cytomegalovirus-associated TCR beta chains recognize cytomegalovirus antigens. Assigning TCR associations to individual alleles was difficult when HLA alleles, especially DR and DQ, strongly co-occurred. A later genetic analysis reported fewer N-insertions in productive TCRs among donors in an Asian-associated ancestry cluster than the roughly 700-donor mean. Cytomegalovirus status was reported to be diagnosed by the classifier with high specificity and sensitivity in both the original and validation cohorts. According to a later analysis, parvovirus B19, influenza, CMV and Epstein-Barr virus appeared linked to several top co-occurrence clusters. A further reported finding was that TCR beta sequences accurately predicted the HLA-A and HLA-B alleles for most subjects in the first cohort. HLA typing was unavailable for some donors at each locus, so association tests used only the typed subset. The 87-base-pair reads could not distinguish some IMGT-functional V segments, including TRBV6-2 and TRBV6-3, so those segments were excluded. Most TCR sequences were seen in very few donors, while some public TCRs were found in many individuals. A later analysis found that most CMV-associated TCR beta chains appeared HLA-restricted, with HLA associations seemingly driven largely by CMV exposure. In a later analysis, HLA-associated TCR beta chains were found to be more clonally expanded and to have lower generation probabilities than equally common non-associated chains. In a later analysis, more than 15,000 TCR beta sequences were associated with specific HLA alleles at a false discovery rate of 0.05. Immune exposure information for the cohort was limited to CMV serostatus. In a later analysis, the rate of TCR association differed among HLA loci, with DRB1 alleles having the most associated TCRs and HLA-C alleles having the fewest. The cohort was sequenced for TCR beta chains only, and without alpha or paired-chain data the features that could be detected were limited. According to the authors, the approach could potentially be generalized to other disease states and immunological phenotypes.

The cohort was made up of approximately 670 healthy bone marrow donors. Cohort members were all nominally healthy when sampled, although unrecorded immune exposures were likely present. The donor was CMV seropositive and belonged to the group of 250 to 300 seropositive cohort members. Each donor provided a peripheral blood sample, and peripheral blood mononuclear cells were used for TCR beta sequencing. The Qiagen DNeasy Blood Extraction Kit was used to extract genomic DNA from the blood cell samples. The protocol used for the library was the immunoSEQ multiplex PCR assay. For the multiplex PCR, a mixture combining 60 forward primers for TCR Vbeta segments and 13 reverse primers for TCR Jbeta segments was used. Amplification of the CDR3 region of rearranged TCR beta genes was performed with a multiplex PCR assay on genomic DNA. Amplified TCR beta libraries were sequenced as 87-base-pair reads on the Illumina HiSeq System. The authors' pipeline ran thus. In a later analysis, approximately 74 million unique TCR beta chains were counted across the 650 to 700 repertoires, and some 10 million of these chains were shared by at least two donors. A nearest-neighbor algorithm error-corrected the raw reads and collapsed the reads into unique sequences, merging closely related sequences to remove PCR and sequencing errors. CDR3 sequences were aligned to IMGT reference sequences to assign V, D and J gene segments. For a sequence to be retained, at least a six-nucleotide match to both a V gene segment and a J gene segment was required. Rearrangements were called productive when the CDR3 lacked stop codons and stayed in frame with V and J; all others were non-productive. Following IMGT convention, CDR3 was defined as the stretch from the second conserved V-encoded cysteine to the conserved J-encoded phenylalanine. Sequences without an unambiguous match to a single V gene segment were excluded from the earlier analysis of 500 to 700 of the donors. An earlier analysis of a few hundred of the donors classified V segments as functional when productive rearrangements were above 56.7% and as segregating when the standard deviation between donors was above 5%. A statistical classification framework was built for diagnosing cytomegalovirus status from the catalog of TCR beta chain sequences. In a later analysis, V and J genes were assigned by comparing TCR nucleotide sequences against IMGT/GENE-DB human TR gene sequences. Using the TCRdist pipeline, a later analysis assigned CDR3 sequences along with most-parsimonious VDJ recombination scenarios. In a later analysis, each TCR beta chain was defined by its CDR3 amino acid sequence together with its V-gene family, and reads without a unique V-gene family were excluded. To address suspected cross-contamination and a sequencing artifact, a later analysis removed a few hundred highly shared, low-generation-probability nucleotide sequences. In a later analysis, a clonal expansion index for each public chain was calculated from normalized within-repertoire ranks of inferred template counts. In a later analysis, generation probabilities were computed with a VDJ recombination model fitted to out-of-frame rearrangements, and the resulting probabilities were checked against IGoR. A later analysis scored TCR-TCR, TCR-HLA and TCR-CMV co-occurrence with hypergeometric tests, applying a repertoire-size bias correction to TCR pairs. False discovery rates were estimated in a later analysis by permuting HLA or CMV assignments 20 times. In a later analysis, co-occurring TCRs were grouped with DBSCAN, and TCRdist sequence similarity was added when clustering was performed within HLA-allele-positive subsets. Co-occurrence clustering excluded repertoires with fewer than 30,000 or more than 120,000 public chains, plus five with anomalous nucleotide sharing. Entries here come from immuneACCESS through TCRdb and include only in-frame sequences with V and J called. Some clones fail to appear in such tables; in the studies checked, an unresolved V gene covers under half of the shortfall, and the cause of the remainder is unknown. V and J calls and clone size follow that table, whereas D and trimming were derived from the DNA. The sample table lists 180,000 or so clones, about 85% of them with a count of one. The ten most abundant clones make up about 4.4% of the sample.

The germline V gene supplies CDR1 SGDLS and CDR2 YYNGEE. V ends up 4 bases short and J 0 bases short, with an unmatched junction base count of 7. Including the terminal cysteine and phenylalanine, the CDR3 comprises 16 residues. Just the 48-base CDR3 DNA is kept, in frame starting at base 1. Material for sequencing was PBMCs. This TCR derives from a woman in her fifties or sixties in good health and CMV-seropositive. Recombination linked TRBV9 to TRBJ2-7; the junction holds 10 bases that match TRBD2. The DNA is TGTGCCAGCAGCCCAACCGGGACTAGCGACTCCTACGAGCAGTACTTC. Its protein product is CASSPTGTSDSYEQYF.